The source of this T cell receptor (beta chain) is a study of blood T cell repertoires in COVID-19. Looking at the study overall: T cells, B-cell-depleted T cells, or PBMCs provided the cDNA or gDNA that served as material.

The repertoire was sequenced with immunoSEQ multiplex PCR; TCRdb's copy has only in-frame clones and lacks some. Of roughly 250,000 clones listed, 80% to 90% were seen once; the top ten hold 3.5% to 4.5%. Recruitment covered under 25 US areas and drew participants whose ages spanned about 18 to 90 years. Participants were placed into cohorts based on the clinical history they reported. Recovery meant two consecutive negative NP/OP PCR tests, professional clearance, or resolved symptoms. The specimen was PBMCs or T cells enriched from blood (not recorded which). The clonotype comes from a woman younger than 45 who had recovered from COVID-19.

CDR3 loop: CASSPPLQGSPLHF. CDR3 bases: TGTGCCAGCTCACCACCTTTGCAGGGTTCACCCCTCCACTTT. V gene TRBV18 combines with J gene TRBJ1-6; D is perhaps TRBD1 (5 bases). V lost 0 bases to trimming and J lost 9 bases, with 9 bases between them. CDR3 length: 14 residues. Germline CDR1 and CDR2: KGHSH and LQKENI. The variable domain in full, with the rest retrieved from reference TRBV18 and TRBJ1-6, is NAGVMQNPRHLVRRRGQEARLRCSPMKGHSHVYWYRQLPEEGLKFMVYLQKENIIDESGMPKERFSAEFPKEGPSILRIQQVVRGDSAAYFCASSPPLQGSPLHFGNGTRLTVT.